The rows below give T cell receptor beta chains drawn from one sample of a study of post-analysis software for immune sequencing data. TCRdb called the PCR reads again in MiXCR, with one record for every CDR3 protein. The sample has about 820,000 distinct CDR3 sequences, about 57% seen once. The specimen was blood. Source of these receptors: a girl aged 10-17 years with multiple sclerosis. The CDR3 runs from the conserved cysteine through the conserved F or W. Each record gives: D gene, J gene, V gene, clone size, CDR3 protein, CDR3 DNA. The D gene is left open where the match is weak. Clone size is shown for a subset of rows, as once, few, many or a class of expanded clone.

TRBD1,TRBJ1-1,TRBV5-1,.,CASNPGTGPSEAFF,TGCGCCAGCAACCCGGGGACAGGGCCAAGTGAAGCTTTCTTT
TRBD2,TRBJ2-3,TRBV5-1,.,CASSLGTSGVVDTQYF,TGCGCCAGCAGCCTAGGGACTAGCGGCGTAGTAGATACGCAGTATTTT
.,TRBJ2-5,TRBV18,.,CASSPQARTVRETQYF,TGTGCCAGCTCACCCCAGGCAAGGACAGTAAGAGAGACCCAGTACTTC
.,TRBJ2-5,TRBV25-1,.,CASSEFSGAPQETQYF,TGTGCCAGCAGTGAGTTTAGCGGAGCTCCACAAGAGACCCAGTACTTC
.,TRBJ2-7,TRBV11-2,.,CATLNTGAEQYF,TGTGCCACCCTAAACACCGGGGCCGAGCAGTACTTC
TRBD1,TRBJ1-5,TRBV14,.,CASSQDQQGSNQPQHF,TGTGCCAGCAGCCAAGATCAACAGGGGTCGAATCAGCCCCAGCATTTT
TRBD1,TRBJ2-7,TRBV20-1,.,CSARFQGAREQYF,TGCAGTGCTAGGTTCCAGGGGGCGCGCGAGCAGTACTTC
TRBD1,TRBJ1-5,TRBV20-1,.,CSAQDRVNQPQHF,TGCAGTGCCCAAGACAGGGTCAATCAGCCCCAGCATTTT
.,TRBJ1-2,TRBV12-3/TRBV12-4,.,CASSAQGGYTF,TGTGCCAGCAGTGCCCAGGGCGGATACACCTTC
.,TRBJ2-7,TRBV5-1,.,CASSPTNRGDEQYF,TGCGCCAGCAGCCCTACCAATAGGGGAGACGAGCAGTACTTC
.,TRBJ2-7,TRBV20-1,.,CSARETGTPHYEQYF,TGCAGTGCTAGAGAGACCGGGACACCCCACTACGAGCAGTACTTC
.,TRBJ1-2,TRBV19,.,CASSINPAEAGGYTF,TGTGCCAGTAGTATAAATCCCGCGGAAGCCGGTGGCTACACCTTC
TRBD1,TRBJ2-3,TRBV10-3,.,CAIRGGQGPDTQYF,TGTGCCATCAGAGGCGGACAGGGGCCAGATACGCAGTATTTT
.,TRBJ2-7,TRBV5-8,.,CASSSSLFYEQYF,TGTGCCAGCAGCTCCAGTCTTTTCTACGAGCAGTACTTC
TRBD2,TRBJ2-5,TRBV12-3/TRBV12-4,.,CASSLRLAGGLKETQYF,TGTGCCAGCAGTCTAAGGCTAGCGGGGGGCCTCAAAGAGACCCAGTACTTC
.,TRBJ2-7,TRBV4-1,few,CASSQDRTPSYEQYF,TGCGCCAGCAGCCAAGATCGAACGCCCAGTTACGAGCAGTACTTC
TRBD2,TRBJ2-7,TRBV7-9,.,CASSLRLAGGHSYEQYF,TGTGCCAGCAGCTTGCGCCTAGCGGGGGGACACTCCTACGAGCAGTACTTC
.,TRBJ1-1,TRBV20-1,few,CSARLLNTEAFF,TGCAGTGCTAGGTTACTTAACACTGAAGCTTTCTTT
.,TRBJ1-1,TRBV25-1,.,CASIKGGGTEAFF,TGTGCCAGCATCAAGGGGGGGGGCACTGAAGCTTTCTTT
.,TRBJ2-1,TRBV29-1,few,CSVRVESYNEQFF,TGCAGCGTTAGGGTGGAGTCCTACAATGAGCAGTTCTTC
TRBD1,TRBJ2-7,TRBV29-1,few,CSVGTGSGQLYEQYF,TGCAGCGTTGGAACGGGATCGGGACAGCTATACGAGCAGTACTTC
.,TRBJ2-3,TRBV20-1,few,CSAGDPSRSDAQYF,TGCAGTGCTGGGGACCCATCCCGATCAGATGCGCAGTATTTT
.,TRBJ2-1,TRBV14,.,CASSQLSGQGRGEQFF,TGTGCCAGCAGCCAGCTATCCGGGCAGGGGAGAGGTGAGCAGTTCTTC
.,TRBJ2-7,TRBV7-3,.,CASSSASGLGTYEQYF,TGTGCCAGCAGCTCCGCCTCGGGACTGGGAACCTACGAGCAGTACTTC
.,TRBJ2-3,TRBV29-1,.,CSVGSINTDTQYF,TGCAGCGTTGGCTCTATAAACACAGATACGCAGTATTTT
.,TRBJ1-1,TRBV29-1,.,CSVAPVSMNTEAFF,TGCAGCGTTGCCCCCGTCTCTATGAACACTGAAGCTTTCTTT
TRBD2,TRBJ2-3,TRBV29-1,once,CSVGFLAEDTQYF,TGCAGCGTTGGATTCCTAGCGGAAGATACGCAGTATTTT
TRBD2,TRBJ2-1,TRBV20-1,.,CSARVTSVASYNEQFF,TGCAGTGCTAGAGTGACTAGCGTAGCCTCCTACAATGAGCAGTTCTTC
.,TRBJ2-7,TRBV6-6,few,CASSSVQARGVVEQYF,TGTGCCAGCAGTTCCGTCCAGGCGCGAGGGGTCGTCGAGCAGTACTTC
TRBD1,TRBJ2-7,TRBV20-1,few,CSAIDRGRSYEQYF,TGCAGTGCTATTGACAGGGGGCGTTCCTACGAGCAGTACTTC
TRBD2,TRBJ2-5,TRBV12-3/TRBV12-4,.,CASSKGTSNEQYF,TGTGCCAGCAGTAAGGGGACTAGCAATGAGCAGTACTTC
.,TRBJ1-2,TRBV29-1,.,CSVPNPDLGGYTF,TGCAGCGTGCCGAATCCGGACTTGGGGGGCTACACCTTC
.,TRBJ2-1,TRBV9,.,CASSPGLPTDEQFF,TGTGCCAGCAGCCCGGGACTCCCGACGGATGAGCAGTTCTTC
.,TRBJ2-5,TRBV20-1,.,CSAPDLGETQYF,TGCAGTGCTCCAGACCTCGGAGAGACCCAGTACTTC
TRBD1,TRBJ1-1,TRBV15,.,CATSIDRVNTEAFF,TGTGCCACCAGCATCGACAGGGTCAACACTGAAGCTTTCTTT
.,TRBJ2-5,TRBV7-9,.,CASARGGSETQYF,TGTGCCAGCGCGAGGGGGGGGTCCGAGACCCAGTACTTC
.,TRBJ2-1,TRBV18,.,CASSPRGVEQFF,TGTGCCAGCTCACCTAGGGGGGTTGAGCAGTTCTTC
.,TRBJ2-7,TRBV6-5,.,CASSYSGLAYEQYF,TGTGCCAGCAGTTACTCGGGACTTGCCTACGAGCAGTACTTC
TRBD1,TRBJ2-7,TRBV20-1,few,CSASTGGGYEQYF,TGCAGTGCCTCGACAGGGGGGGGGTACGAGCAGTACTTC
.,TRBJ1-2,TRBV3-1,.,CASSQEGGRLGYTF,TGTGCCAGCAGCCAAGAAGGCGGGCGTTTAGGCTACACCTTC
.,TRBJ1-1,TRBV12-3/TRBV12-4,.,CASSPVEGAVGMNTEAFF,TGTGCCAGCAGTCCGGTGGAAGGGGCCGTCGGAATGAACACTGAAGCTTTCTTT
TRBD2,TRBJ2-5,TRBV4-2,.,CASSPGSSGGQETQYF,TGTGCCAGCAGCCCGGGAAGTAGCGGGGGACAAGAGACCCAGTACTTC
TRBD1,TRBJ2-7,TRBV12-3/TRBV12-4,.,CASRQPGQGAYEQYF,TGTGCCAGCAGACAACCGGGACAGGGGGCCTACGAGCAGTACTTC
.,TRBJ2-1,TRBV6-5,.,CASSYSGGEFF,TGTGCCAGCAGTTACTCAGGGGGGGAGTTCTTC
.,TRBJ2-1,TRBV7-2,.,CASSFASDFHNEQFF,TGTGCCAGCAGCTTTGCGTCGGACTTCCACAATGAGCAGTTCTTC
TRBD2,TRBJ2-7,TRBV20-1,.,CSARGKIAGPSSYGQYF,TGCAGTGCTAGAGGGAAAATAGCGGGACCTAGCTCCTACGGGCAGTACTTC
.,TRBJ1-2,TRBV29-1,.,CSVEGGPWGFGYGYTF,TGCAGCGTTGAAGGCGGTCCCTGGGGGTTTGGCTATGGCTACACCTTC
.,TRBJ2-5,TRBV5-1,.,CASSLEKTGGVYATQYF,TGCGCCAGCAGCTTGGAAAAAACTGGCGGCGTGTACGCGACCCAGTACTTC
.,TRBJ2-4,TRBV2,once,CASGRGSVLAKNIQYF,TGTGCCAGCGGAAGAGGGAGTGTTCTAGCCAAAAACATTCAGTACTTC